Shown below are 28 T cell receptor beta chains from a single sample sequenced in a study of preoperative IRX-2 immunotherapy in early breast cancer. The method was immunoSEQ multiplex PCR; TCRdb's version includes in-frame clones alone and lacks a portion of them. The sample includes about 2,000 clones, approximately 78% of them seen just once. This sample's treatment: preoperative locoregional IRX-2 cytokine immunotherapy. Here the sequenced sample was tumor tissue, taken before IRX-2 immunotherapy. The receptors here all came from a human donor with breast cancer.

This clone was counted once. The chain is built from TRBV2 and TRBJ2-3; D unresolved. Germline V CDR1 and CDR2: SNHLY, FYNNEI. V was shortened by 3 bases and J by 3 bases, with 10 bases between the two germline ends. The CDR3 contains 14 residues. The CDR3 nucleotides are TGTGCCAGCAGTGATGATAGGGCTACAGATACGCAGTATTTT. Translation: CASSDDRATDTQYF. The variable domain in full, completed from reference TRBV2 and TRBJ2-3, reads EPEVTQTPSHQVTQMGQEVILRCVPISNHLYFYWYRQILGQKVEFLVSFYNNEISEKSEIFDDQFSVERPDGSNFTLKIRSTKLEDSAMYFCASSDDRATDTQYFGPGTRLTVL.

The CDR3 DNA sequence: TGTGCCAGCAGCCAATCCATTAGTTCAACAGGCCCCCTTACCGTAAACTATGGCTACACCTTC. The encoded protein is CASSQSISSTGPLTVNYGYTF. The chain employs TRBV14 and TRBJ1-2, with D possibly TRBD1 on 5 matching bases. The germline V and J ends were trimmed by 2 bases and 2 bases, with 30 bases remaining between them. Germline CDR1 and CDR2: SGHDN and FVKESK. This CDR3 spans 21 amino acids.

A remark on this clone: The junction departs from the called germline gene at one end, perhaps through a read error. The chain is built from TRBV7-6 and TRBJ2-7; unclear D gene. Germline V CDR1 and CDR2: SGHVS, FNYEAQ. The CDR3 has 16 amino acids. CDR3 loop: CARSLAPASKTYEQYF. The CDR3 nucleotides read TGTGCCAGAAGCTTGGCTCCGGCGAGTAAGACCTACGAGCAGTACTTC.

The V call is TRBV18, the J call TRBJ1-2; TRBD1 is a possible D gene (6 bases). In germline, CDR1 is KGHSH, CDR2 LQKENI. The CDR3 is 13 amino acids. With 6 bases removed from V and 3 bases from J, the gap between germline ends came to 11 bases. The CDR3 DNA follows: TGTGCCAGCTCCGCAGGGGTGGACTATGGCTACACCTTC. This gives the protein CASSAGVDYGYTF.

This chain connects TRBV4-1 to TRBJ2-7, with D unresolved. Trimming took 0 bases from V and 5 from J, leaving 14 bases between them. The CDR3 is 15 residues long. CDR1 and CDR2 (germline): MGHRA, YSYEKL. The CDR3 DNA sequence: TGCGCCAGCAGCCAAGATCCCCTTTTGAGCGACGAGCAGTACTTC. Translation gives CASSQDPLLSDEQYF.

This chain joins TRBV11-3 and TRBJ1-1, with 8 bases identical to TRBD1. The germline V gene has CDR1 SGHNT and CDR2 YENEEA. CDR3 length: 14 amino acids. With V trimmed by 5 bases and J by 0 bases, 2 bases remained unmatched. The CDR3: CASSRTGMNTEAFF. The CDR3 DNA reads TGTGCCAGCAGCCGGACAGGGATGAACACTGAAGCTTTCTTT.

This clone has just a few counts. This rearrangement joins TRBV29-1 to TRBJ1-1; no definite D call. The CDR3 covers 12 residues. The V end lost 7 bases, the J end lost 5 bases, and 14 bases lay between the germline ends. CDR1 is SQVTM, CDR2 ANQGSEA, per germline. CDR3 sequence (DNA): TGCAGCGGGCTCTGGTCTCGGACTGAAGCTTTCTTT. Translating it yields CSGLWSRTEAFF.

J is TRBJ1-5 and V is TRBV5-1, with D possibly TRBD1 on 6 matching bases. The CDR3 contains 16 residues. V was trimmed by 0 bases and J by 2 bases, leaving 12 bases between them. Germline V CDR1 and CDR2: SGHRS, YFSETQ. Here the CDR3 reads CASSLEGGMRNQPQHF. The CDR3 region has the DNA TGCGCCAGCAGCTTGGAAGGGGGAATGCGCAATCAGCCCCAGCATTTT.

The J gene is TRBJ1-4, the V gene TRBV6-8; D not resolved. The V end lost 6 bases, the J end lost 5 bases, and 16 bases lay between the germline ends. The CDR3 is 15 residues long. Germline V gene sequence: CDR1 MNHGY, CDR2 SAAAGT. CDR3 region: CASRSNRPRNEKLFF. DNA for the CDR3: TGTGCCAGCAGGTCCAACCGACCGCGAAATGAAAAACTGTTTTTT.

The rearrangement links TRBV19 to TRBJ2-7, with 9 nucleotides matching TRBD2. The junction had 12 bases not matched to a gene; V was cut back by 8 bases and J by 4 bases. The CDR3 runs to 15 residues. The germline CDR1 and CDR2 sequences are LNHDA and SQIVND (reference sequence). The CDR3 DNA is TGTGCCAGTCAACCCATAGCGGGAGACCGTTACGAGCAGTACTTC. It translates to CASQPIAGDRYEQYF.

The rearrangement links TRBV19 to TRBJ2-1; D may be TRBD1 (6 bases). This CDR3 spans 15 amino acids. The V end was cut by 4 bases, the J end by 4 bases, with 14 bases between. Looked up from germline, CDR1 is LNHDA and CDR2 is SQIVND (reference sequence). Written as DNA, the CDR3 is TGTGCCAGTAGTACCGACAGGCGGACTTACAATGAGCAGTTCTTC. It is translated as CASSTDRRTYNEQFF. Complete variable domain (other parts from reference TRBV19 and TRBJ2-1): DGGITQSPKYLFRKEGQNVTLSCEQNLNHDAMYWYRQDPGQGLRLIYYSQIVNDFQKGDIAEGYSVSREKKESFPLTVTSAQKNPTAFYLCASSTDRRTYNEQFFGPGTRLTVL.

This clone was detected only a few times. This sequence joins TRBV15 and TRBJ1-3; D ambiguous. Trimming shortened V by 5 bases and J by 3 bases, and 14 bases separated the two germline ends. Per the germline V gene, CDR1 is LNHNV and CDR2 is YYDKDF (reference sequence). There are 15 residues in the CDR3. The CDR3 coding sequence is TGTGCCACCAGCTCCTCAGAGGGAATTGGAAACACCATATATTTT. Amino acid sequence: CATSSSEGIGNTIYF.

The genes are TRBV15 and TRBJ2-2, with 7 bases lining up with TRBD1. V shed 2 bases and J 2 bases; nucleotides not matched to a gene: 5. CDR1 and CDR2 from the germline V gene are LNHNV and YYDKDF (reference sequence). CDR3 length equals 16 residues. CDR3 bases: TGTGCCACCAGCAGAAGTACAGGGGTCAACACCGGGGAGCTGTTTTTT. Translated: CATSRSTGVNTGELFF.

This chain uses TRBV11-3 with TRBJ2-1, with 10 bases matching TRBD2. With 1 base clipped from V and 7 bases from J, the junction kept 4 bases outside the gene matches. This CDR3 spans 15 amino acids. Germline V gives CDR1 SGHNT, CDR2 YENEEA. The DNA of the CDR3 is TGTGCCAGCAGCTTAGGTAGCGGGGGGCTGAATGAGCAGTTCTTC. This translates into CASSLGSGGLNEQFF.

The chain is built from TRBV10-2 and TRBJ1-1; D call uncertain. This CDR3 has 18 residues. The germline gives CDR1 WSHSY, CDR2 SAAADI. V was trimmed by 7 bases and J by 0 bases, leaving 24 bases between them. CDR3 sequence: CASTSSRLTTPMNTEAFF. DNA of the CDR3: TGCGCCAGCACCTCATCTAGGCTGACGACTCCCATGAACACTGAAGCTTTCTTT.

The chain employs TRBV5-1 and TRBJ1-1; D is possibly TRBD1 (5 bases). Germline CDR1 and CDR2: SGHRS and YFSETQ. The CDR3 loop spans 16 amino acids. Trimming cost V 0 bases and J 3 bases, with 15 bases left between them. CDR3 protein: CASSLGIAGLYTEAFF. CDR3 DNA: TGCGCCAGCAGCTTGGGGATTGCAGGGTTGTACACTGAAGCTTTCTTT.

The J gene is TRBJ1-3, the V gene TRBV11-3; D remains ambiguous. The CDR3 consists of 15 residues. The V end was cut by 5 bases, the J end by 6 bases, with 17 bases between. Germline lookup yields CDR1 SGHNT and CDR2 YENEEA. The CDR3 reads CASSPPLGNQNTIYF. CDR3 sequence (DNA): TGTGCCAGCAGCCCCCCACTGGGCAACCAAAACACCATATATTTT.

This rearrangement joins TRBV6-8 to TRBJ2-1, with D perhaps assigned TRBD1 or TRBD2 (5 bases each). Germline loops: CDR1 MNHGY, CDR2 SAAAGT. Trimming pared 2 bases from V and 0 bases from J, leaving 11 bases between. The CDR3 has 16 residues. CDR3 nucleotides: TGTGCCAGCAGTTACGGATCAGGGAGCTCCTACAATGAGCAGTTCTTC. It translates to CASSYGSGSSYNEQFF.

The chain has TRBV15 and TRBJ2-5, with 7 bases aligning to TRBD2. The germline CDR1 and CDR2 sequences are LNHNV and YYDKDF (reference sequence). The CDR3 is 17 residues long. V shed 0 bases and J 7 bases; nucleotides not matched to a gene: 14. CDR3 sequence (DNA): TGTGCCACCAGCAGAGATCGAAGGACTAGTAATCTGGGGACCCAGTACTTC. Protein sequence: CATSRDRRTSNLGTQYF.

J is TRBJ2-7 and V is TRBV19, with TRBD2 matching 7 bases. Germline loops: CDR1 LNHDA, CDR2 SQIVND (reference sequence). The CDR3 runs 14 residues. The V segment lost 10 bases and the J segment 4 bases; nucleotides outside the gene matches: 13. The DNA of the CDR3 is TGTGCCACTTCTTATGCGGGAGTCTCGTACGAGCAGTACTTC. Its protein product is CATSYAGVSYEQYF.

For the CDR3, the DNA is TGTGCCAGCAGTTCAGGTCCAGACCGTAGGAAGCAGTACTTC. Translation gives CASSSGPDRRKQYF. The chain uses TRBV6-8 and TRBJ2-7; D ambiguous. The CDR3 is made up of 14 amino acids. V lost 4 bases, J lost 8 bases, and 18 bases lay in between. Looked up from germline, CDR1 is MNHGY and CDR2 is SAAAGT.

The CDR3 spells CATNRDVFNEQFF. DNA for the CDR3: TGTGCCACCAACCGGGACGTTTTTAATGAGCAGTTCTTC. J is TRBJ2-1 and V is TRBV6-8; either TRBD1 or TRBD2 may supply D (5 bases each). Trimming removed 10 bases at V and 7 bases at J, with 17 bases between. The CDR3 is 13 amino acids. Germline V gene sequence: CDR1 MNHGY, CDR2 SAAAGT.

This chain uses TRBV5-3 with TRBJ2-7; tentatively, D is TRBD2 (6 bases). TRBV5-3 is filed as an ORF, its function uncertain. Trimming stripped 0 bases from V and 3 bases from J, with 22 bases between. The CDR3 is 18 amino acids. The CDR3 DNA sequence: TGTGCCAGAAGCTTGGACTCCTACGGGACTCTAGGGGTCTACGAGCAGTACTTC. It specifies CARSLDSYGTLGVYEQYF.

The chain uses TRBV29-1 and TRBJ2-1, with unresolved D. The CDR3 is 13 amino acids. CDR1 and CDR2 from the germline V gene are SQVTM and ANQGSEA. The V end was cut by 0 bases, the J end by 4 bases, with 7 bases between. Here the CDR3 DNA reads TGCAGCGTTGAAGATGTCGGGTACAATGAGCAGTTCTTC. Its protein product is CSVEDVGYNEQFF.

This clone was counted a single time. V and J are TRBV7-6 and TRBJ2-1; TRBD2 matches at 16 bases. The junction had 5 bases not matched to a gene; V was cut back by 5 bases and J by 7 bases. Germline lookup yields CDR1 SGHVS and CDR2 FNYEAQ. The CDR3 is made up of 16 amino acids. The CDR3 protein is CASSPGGLAGGNEQFF. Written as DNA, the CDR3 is TGTGCCAGCAGCCCCGGGGGACTAGCGGGAGGGAATGAGCAGTTCTTC.

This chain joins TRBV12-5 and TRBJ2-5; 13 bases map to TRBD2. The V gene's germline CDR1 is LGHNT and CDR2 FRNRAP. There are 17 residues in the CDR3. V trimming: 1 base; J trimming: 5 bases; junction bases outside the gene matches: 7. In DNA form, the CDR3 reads TGTGCTAGTGGTTTGGGACTAGCGGGGGGACGGAGGGAGACCCAGTACTTC. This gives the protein CASGLGLAGGRRETQYF.

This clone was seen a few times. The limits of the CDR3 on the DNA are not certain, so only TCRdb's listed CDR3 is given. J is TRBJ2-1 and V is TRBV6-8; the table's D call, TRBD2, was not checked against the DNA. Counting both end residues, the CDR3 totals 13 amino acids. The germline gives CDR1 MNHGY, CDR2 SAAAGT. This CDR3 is CASSVALGTRKFF.

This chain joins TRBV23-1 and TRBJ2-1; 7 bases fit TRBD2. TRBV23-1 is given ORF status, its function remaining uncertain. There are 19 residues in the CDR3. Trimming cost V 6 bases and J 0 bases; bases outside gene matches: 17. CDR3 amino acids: CASSQALGAGFSSYNEQFF. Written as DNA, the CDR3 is TGCGCCAGCAGCCAAGCCCTGGGAGCGGGGTTTTCCTCCTACAATGAGCAGTTCTTC.